These 22 T cell receptor beta chains came from one sample sequenced in a study of cytomegalovirus exposure and HLA in healthy donors. Amplification used 60 Vbeta primers and 13 Jbeta primers. Profiling relied on immunoSEQ multiplex PCR, and the TCRdb table lists in-frame clones only, not all of them. Of some 200,000 clones listed, around four fifths were seen once; the top ten hold over 2.5%. The sequencing sample was made of PBMCs. All receptors come from a female donor in good health and CMV-seronegative.

This clone was detected only a few times. The V and J genes are TRBV30 and TRBJ1-1, with D perhaps TRBD1 (5 bases). V lost 3 bases to trimming and J lost 5 bases, with 13 bases between them. The germline V gene has CDR1 GTSNPN and CDR2 SVGIG (reference sequence). CDR3 length: 13 amino acids. Here the CDR3 DNA reads TGTGCCTGGAGGCCCTGGACAAGAACTGAAGCTTTCTTT. Protein sequence: CAWRPWTRTEAFF. The whole variable domain, filled in from reference TRBV30 and TRBJ1-1, reads SQTIHQWPATLVQPVGSPLSLECTVEGTSNPNLYWYRQAAGRGLQLLFYSVGIGQISSEVPQNLSASRPQDRQFILSSKKLLLSDSGFYLCAWRPWTRTEAFFGQGTRLTVV.

This clone was seen a handful of times. This rearrangement joins TRBV6-4 to TRBJ2-2; D might be TRBD2 (5 bases). CDR1 and CDR2 (germline): MRHNA, SNTAGT. Trimming stripped 2 bases from V and 0 bases from J, with 10 bases between. This CDR3 spans 16 amino acids. The chain's CDR3 is CASSDSSVTNTGELFF. CDR3 nucleotide sequence: TGTGCCAGCAGTGACAGTAGCGTAACGAACACCGGGGAGCTGTTTTTT.

The chain couples TRBV7-2 to TRBJ1-1, with D perhaps TRBD1 (5 bases). Per the germline V gene, CDR1 is SGHTA and CDR2 is FQGNSA. CDR3 length equals 14 residues. Trimming shortened V by 1 base and J by 5 bases, and 11 bases separated the two germline ends. CDR3 in DNA: TGTGCCAGCAGCTTAGACGGGGGGGTAACTGAAGCTTTCTTT. Amino acid sequence: CASSLDGGVTEAFF.

This clone appeared a few times. V is TRBV10-2 and J is TRBJ1-2; D gene uncertain. V shed 4 bases and J shed 8 bases, with 8 bases lying between them. The CDR3 is 11 amino acids. Germline lookup yields CDR1 WSHSY and CDR2 SAAADI. The chain's CDR3 is CASSGPVGYTF. The CDR3 coding sequence is TGCGCCAGCAGTGGTCCGGTAGGCTACACCTTC.

V is TRBV11-2 and J is TRBJ2-4, with 10 bases that match TRBD2. Per the germline V gene, CDR1 is SGHAT and CDR2 is FQNNGV. Trimming cost V 3 bases and J 4 bases; bases outside gene matches: 3. The length of the CDR3 is 15 residues. The CDR3 spells CASSLVAGGKNIQYF. The DNA of the CDR3 is TGTGCCAGCAGCTTGGTAGCGGGAGGAAAAAACATTCAGTACTTC.

The chain joins TRBV9 to TRBJ2-7, with TRBD2 as a possible D gene (5 bases). Germline CDR1 and CDR2: SGDLS and YYNGEE. Deletions cut 0 bases from V and 7 bases from J, with 14 bases between. The CDR3 is 14 residues long. The CDR3 is CASSVAPEGGEQYF. DNA of the CDR3: TGTGCCAGCAGCGTAGCCCCTGAGGGTGGTGAGCAGTACTTC. The whole variable domain, remainder taken from reference TRBV9 and TRBJ2-7, is DSGVTQTPKHLITATGQRVTLRCSPRSGDLSVYWYQQSLDQGLQFLIQYYNGEERAKGNILERFSAQQFPDLHSELNLSSLELGDSALYFCASSVAPEGGEQYFGPGTRLTVT.

The rearrangement uses TRBV18 and TRBJ2-1; possibly TRBD2 for D (6 bases). The V and J ends lost 2 bases and 3 bases respectively, with 14 bases between them. Germline V gene data show CDR1 as KGHSH and CDR2 as LQKENI. CDR3 length: 16 amino acids. For the CDR3, the DNA is TGTGCCAGCTCACCAGAACTAGCCCGCTACTACAATGAGCAGTTCTTC. Its translation: CASSPELARYYNEQFF.

CDR3 sequence: CASSGPAGTYNEQFF. CDR3 in DNA: TGTGCCAGCAGTGGGCCCGCAGGTACCTACAATGAGCAGTTCTTC. The J gene is TRBJ2-1, the V gene TRBV6-1; D call uncertain. The CDR3 spans 15 residues. Germline V gene lookup returns CDR1 MNHNS and CDR2 SASEGT. Trimming removed 4 bases at V and 2 bases at J, with 12 bases between.

J is TRBJ2-7 and V is TRBV28, with 7 bases matching TRBD2. CDR1 is MDHEN, CDR2 SYDVKM, per germline. The CDR3 has 15 amino acids. V lost 2 bases, J lost 3 bases, and 7 bases stayed unmatched. The CDR3 region has the DNA TGTGCCAGCAGTTTACTTGCGGGAGTTGACTACGAGCAGTACTTC. Protein sequence: CASSLLAGVDYEQYF.

This sequence joins TRBV30 and TRBJ2-7, with D hard to call. Per germline, CDR1 GTSNPN and CDR2 SVGIG (reference sequence). The germline V and J ends were trimmed by 5 bases and 4 bases, with 12 bases remaining between them. The CDR3 contains 12 residues. The CDR3 DNA follows: TGTGCCTGGGCCCCAGAGCGATACGAGCAGTACTTC. Translation: CAWAPERYEQYF. Based on the CDR3 plus reference TRBV30 and TRBJ2-7, the full variable domain is SQTIHQWPATLVQPVGSPLSLECTVEGTSNPNLYWYRQAAGRGLQLLFYSVGIGQISSEVPQNLSASRPQDRQFILSSKKLLLSDSGFYLCAWAPERYEQYFGPGTRLTVT.

The V call is TRBV28, the J call TRBJ2-4, with 10 bases fitting TRBD1. CDR3 size: 17 residues. The V segment lost 4 bases and the J segment 0 bases; nucleotides outside the gene matches: 6. The germline V gene encodes CDR1 MDHEN and CDR2 SYDVKM. The CDR3 is CASSSDRGQLAKNIQYF. The CDR3 nucleotides are TGTGCCAGCAGTTCCGACAGGGGGCAACTAGCCAAAAACATTCAGTACTTC.

This chain connects TRBV6-4 to TRBJ1-1; 8 nucleotides match TRBD1. Per the germline V gene, CDR1 is MRHNA and CDR2 is SNTAGT. J gave up 5 bases and V 4 bases, and 6 bases lay outside the gene matches. The CDR3 spans 14 residues. The CDR3 loop reads CASSVGTGGTEAFF. The CDR3 DNA reads as TGTGCCAGCAGTGTCGGGACAGGTGGAACTGAAGCTTTCTTT.

The V call is TRBV27, the J call TRBJ1-2; weak D call: TRBD1 (5 bases). The CDR3 length is 17 residues. Germline values: CDR1 MNHEY, CDR2 SMNVEV (reference sequence). Trimming took 3 bases from V and 4 from J, leaving 21 bases between them. CDR3 protein: CASSLDRDMGGAYGYTF. The CDR3, as DNA: TGTGCCAGCAGTTTGGACCGAGACATGGGCGGGGCCTATGGCTACACCTTC.

This clone was observed a few times. The rearrangement links TRBV29-1 to TRBJ1-3; unclear D gene. This CDR3 has 14 amino acids. V was pared by 8 bases and J by 3 bases, with 17 bases between. CDR1 is SQVTM, CDR2 ANQGSEA, per germline. CDR3 bases: TGCAGCTACCAGGAATACGGGGTTGGAAACACCATATATTTT. Translated, it gives CSYQEYGVGNTIYF.

The chain has TRBV29-1 and TRBJ2-7; TRBD2 might be the D (6 bases). The V end was cut by 6 bases, the J end by 7 bases, with 13 bases between. The CDR3 is made up of 11 amino acids. Per germline, CDR1 SQVTM and CDR2 ANQGSEA. The CDR3, as DNA: TGCAGCGTCGATGACGGGGGAGAGCAGTACTTC. Translation: CSVDDGGEQYF.

This clone came up once. The rearrangement links TRBV5-6 to TRBJ2-1, with 11 bases aligning to TRBD1. With V trimmed by 7 bases and J by 2 bases, 2 bases remained unmatched. Germline CDR1 and CDR2: SGHDT and YYEEEE. The CDR3 is 14 amino acids. As DNA, the CDR3 is TGTGCCAGCGGGGGACAGGGGGCCTACAATGAGCAGTTCTTC. Amino acids: CASGGQGAYNEQFF. The full variable domain, completed using reference TRBV5-6 and TRBJ2-1, is DAGVTQSPTHLIKTRGQQVTLRCSPKSGHDTVSWYQQALGQGPQFIFQYYEEEERQRGNFPDRFSGHQFPNYSSELNVNALLLGDSALYLCASGGQGAYNEQFFGPGTRLTVL.

This chain links TRBV18 with TRBJ2-2, with no clear D. Germline CDR1 and CDR2: KGHSH and LQKENI. V lost 3 bases and J lost 0, with 5 bases in between. This CDR3 comprises 14 residues. This CDR3 reads CASSPPPNTGELFF. CDR3 nucleotides: TGTGCCAGCTCACCTCCTCCGAACACCGGGGAGCTGTTTTTT. The full variable domain, completed using reference TRBV18 and TRBJ2-2, is NAGVMQNPRHLVRRRGQEARLRCSPMKGHSHVYWYRQLPEEGLKFMVYLQKENIIDESGMPKERFSAEFPKEGPSILRIQQVVRGDSAAYFCASSPPPNTGELFFGEGSRLTVL.

V gene TRBV5-1 combines with J gene TRBJ2-7, with D unresolved. The V gene lost 5 bases and the J gene lost 4 bases, with 7 bases spanning the gap. Germline V CDR1 and CDR2: SGHRS, YFSETQ. The CDR3 is 11 amino acids. CDR3 in amino acids: CASSEAYEQYF. CDR3 nucleotide sequence: TGCGCCAGCAGTGAGGCTTACGAGCAGTACTTC.

This chain links TRBV2 with TRBJ2-7, with 12 bases identical to TRBD2. CDR1 and CDR2 (germline): SNHLY, FYNNEI. The junction had 6 bases not matched to a gene; V was cut back by 1 base and J by 5 bases. The CDR3 runs to 16 residues. The CDR3 DNA reads TGTGCCAGCAGTGAAGTTAGAACTAGCGGGAGGAACGAGCAGTACTTC. Translation: CASSEVRTSGRNEQYF.

The chain combines TRBV15 with TRBJ1-2; D gene unclear. Germline V gene lookup returns CDR1 LNHNV and CDR2 YYDKDF (reference sequence). This CDR3 is 13 amino acids long. Trimming pared 4 bases from V and 0 bases from J, leaving 6 bases between. The DNA of the CDR3 is TGTGCCACCAGCAACGGGGCTAACTATGGCTACACCTTC. Its translation: CATSNGANYGYTF.

V and J are TRBV2 and TRBJ2-1; the D gene is possibly TRBD1 (6 bases). With 7 bases removed from V and 14 bases from J, the gap between germline ends came to 18 bases. Germline assignment: CDR1 SNHLY and CDR2 FYNNEI. The CDR3 spans 12 residues. In DNA form, the CDR3 reads TGTGCCAGCACCAACAACAGGGTGTGGGAGTTCTTC. This gives the protein CASTNNRVWEFF.

The genes are TRBV29-1 and TRBJ1-3, with a weak D call TRBD1 (6 bases). The CDR3 sequence is 15 residues long. Per the germline V gene, CDR1 is SQVTM and CDR2 is ANQGSEA. Trimming shortened V by 4 bases and J by 0 bases, and 13 bases separated the two germline ends. The CDR3, as DNA: TGCAGCGTTGTTGGGGGACAAAACTCTGGAAACACCATATATTTT. It codes for CSVVGGQNSGNTIYF.